This TCR beta chain was captured by sequencing in a study of T-cell reconstitution after alpha-beta-depleted transplantation in children. There are many counts of this clonotype. Its antigen is still unknown. The CDR3 totals 14 residues. Germline lookup yields CDR1 ENHRY and CDR2 SYGVKD. With V trimmed by 6 bases and J by 4 bases, 7 bases remained unmatched. The library targeted TCRbeta and was prepared with unique molecular identifiers. TCRdb processed the PCR reads anew with MiXCR; each CDR3 protein has one entry. The sample includes around 250,000 distinct CDR3 sequences, about 26% of them seen just once. Study-level findings and limits: Alpha-beta T cells present about two months after transplant were reported to originate from several hundred expanded graft clones. Newly produced T cells mostly accounted for T-cell counts and diversity one year post-transplant.

The chain couples TRBV10-3 to TRBJ2-5, with 8 bases identical to TRBD1. The TCR sequence derives from a girl aged 2 to 10 with Fanconi anemia, due to receive a stem cell transplant. The specimen comprised PBMCs, sampled before TCRalphabeta/CD19-depleted stem cell transplant. Here the CDR3 DNA reads TGTGCCATCAGGCAGGGGGCTGGAGGAGAGACCCAGTACTTC. Translated: CAIRQGAGGETQYF.